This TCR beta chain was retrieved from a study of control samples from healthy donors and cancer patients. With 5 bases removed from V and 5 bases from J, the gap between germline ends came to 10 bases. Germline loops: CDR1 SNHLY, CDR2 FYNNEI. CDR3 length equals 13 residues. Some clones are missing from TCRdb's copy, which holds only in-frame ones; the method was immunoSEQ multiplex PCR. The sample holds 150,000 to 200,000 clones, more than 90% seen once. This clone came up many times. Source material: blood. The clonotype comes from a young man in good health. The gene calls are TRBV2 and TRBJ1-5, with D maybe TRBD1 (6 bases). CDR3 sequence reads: CASSTRQDQPQHF. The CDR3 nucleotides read TGTGCCAGCAGTACAAGACAGGATCAGCCCCAGCATTTT.